The clone carrying this TCR beta chain was seen at least ten times. Its matching antigen is unknown. The data belong to a study of T-cell memory formation after mild COVID-19. Study as a whole: Most TCR clusters belonged to a single donor. Findings and limits, study-wide: Balance between CD4 and CD8 was seen in clones contracting day 15 to 85, and a CD4+ lean was seen in later expanders. Those CD4+ clones that contracted were mainly in CM and EM (CD8+ ones in EMRA).

The V gene lost 2 bases and the J gene lost 0 bases, with 8 bases spanning the gap. The CDR3 has 15 residues. Germline V gene sequence: CDR1 SGHVS, CDR2 FQNEAQ. Constant-segment primers served in 5'RACE that generated TCR alpha and TCR beta cDNA libraries bearing sample barcodes and UMIs. TCRdb independently ran MiXCR on the 5' RACE reads; one entry per CDR3 protein. This sample has 110,000 or so distinct CDR3 sequences, with 15% to 20% found just once. The J gene is TRBJ2-1, the V gene TRBV7-8; D is perhaps TRBD2 (5 bases). This receptor was identified in a man aged 18 to 30 who had mild COVID-19 (a few samples of this study predate the infection). Cell type and time point are not known. The sequencing sample was made of PBMCs or a T cell subset sorted from them (not recorded which). Here the CDR3 DNA reads TGTGCCAGCAGCTTAATACTAGGCTCCTACAATGAGCAGTTCTTC. As protein: CASSLILGSYNEQFF.